The 24 T cell receptor beta chains below were found in one sample sequenced in a study of blood T cell repertoires in COVID-19. Repertoires were generated with immunoSEQ multiplex PCR, while TCRdb's copy carries only in-frame clones and drops some. Found here are around 230,000 clones, more than 70% of them singletons; the top ten hold roughly 2.5%. Sequencing used PBMCs or T cells enriched from blood (not recorded which). The receptors originated from a woman aged 40 to 50 with acute COVID-19.

The gene calls are TRBV10-2 and TRBJ1-1, with D tentatively TRBD1 (6 bases). In germline, CDR1 is WSHSY, CDR2 SAAADI. V dropped 6 bases and J dropped 4 bases, with 18 bases sitting between them. CDR3 length equals 15 residues. The DNA for the CDR3 is TGCGCCAGCAGCCATAAACAGGGCGGTATCACTGAAGCTTTCTTT. This encodes CASSHKQGGITEAFF.

The gene calls are TRBV13 and TRBJ2-1, with 7 bases aligning to TRBD2. The V gene end was trimmed by 8 bases and the J gene end by 6 bases; junction bases not matched to a gene: 16. From germline, CDR1 is PRHDT and CDR2 FYEKMQ (reference sequence). CDR3 length: 16 amino acids. The CDR3 nucleotides read TGTGCCAGCCGCCCCCTTCGACAGCGGGAACTCAATGAGCAGTTCTTC. This codes for CASRPLRQRELNEQFF. The full variable domain, rest sourced from reference TRBV13 and TRBJ2-1, is AAGVIQSPRHLIKEKRETATLKCYPIPRHDTVYWYQQGPGQDPQFLISFYEKMQSDKGSIPDRFSAQQFSDYHSELNMSSLELGDSALYFCASRPLRQRELNEQFFGPGTRLTVL.

The J gene is TRBJ1-1, the V gene TRBV6-5; no clear D. Trimming removed 2 bases from V and 0 bases from J, with 7 bases in between. This CDR3 is built from 14 residues. Germline lookup yields CDR1 MNHEY and CDR2 SVGAGI. The chain's CDR3 is CASSYNLMNTEAFF. CDR3 nucleotide sequence: TGTGCCAGCAGTTACAACTTAATGAACACTGAAGCTTTCTTT.

In nucleotides, the CDR3 is TGTGCCAGCAGCCAAACATCCGGCCCGAGGGGGCGCGAGACCCAGTACTTC. It encodes CASSQTSGPRGRETQYF. The chain recombines TRBV14 with TRBJ2-5; 7 bases align to TRBD1. V dropped 2 bases and J dropped 5; count of bases not matched to a gene: 14. The CDR3 sequence is 17 residues long. Per germline, CDR1 SGHDN and CDR2 FVKESK.

The V gene is TRBV10-1, the J gene TRBJ2-3; 9 bases fit TRBD2. CDR1 WNHNN and CDR2 SYGVQD come from the germline V gene (reference sequence). The V segment lost 9 bases and the J segment 10 bases; nucleotides outside the gene matches: 14. This CDR3 has 14 residues. The CDR3 nucleotides are TGCGCCAGTGGGCAGCGGGGGGATTTATCAGCGCAGTATTTT. Amino acids: CASGQRGDLSAQYF.

V gene TRBV29-1 combines with J gene TRBJ2-6; TRBD1 matches 9 bases. Germline assignment: CDR1 SQVTM and CDR2 ANQGSEA. This CDR3 spans 16 amino acids. J lost 1 base, V lost 6 bases, and 7 bases had no gene match. The CDR3 sequence is CSVQTGGVSGANVLTF. The CDR3, as DNA: TGCAGCGTCCAGACAGGGGGGGTATCTGGGGCCAACGTCCTGACTTTC.

CDR3: CASGLDPDRLNQPQHF. For the CDR3, the DNA is TGTGCTAGTGGTTTGGACCCCGACAGACTCAATCAGCCCCAGCATTTT. This rearrangement joins TRBV12-5 to TRBJ1-5; TRBD1 is a possible D gene (5 bases). Germline CDR1 reads LGHNT; CDR2 reads FRNRAP. The CDR3 has 16 residues. Trimming took 1 base from V and 3 from J, leaving 13 bases between them.

The rearrangement joins TRBV3-1 (or the pseudogene TRBV3-2) to TRBJ1-6, with 8 nucleotides matching TRBD1. J lost 5 bases, V lost 3 bases, and 0 bases had no gene match. CDR3 size: 14 residues. Germline V gene lookup returns CDR1 LGHDT and CDR2 YNNKEL (reference sequence). The CDR3 spells CASSQTGDNSPLHF. The CDR3 DNA sequence: TGTGCCAGCAGCCAGACAGGGGATAATTCACCCCTCCACTTT.

V gene TRBV5-1 combines with J gene TRBJ2-7; possibly TRBD1 for D (6 bases). The V gene lost 3 bases and the J gene lost 4 bases, with 8 bases spanning the gap. Germline V gene sequence: CDR1 SGHRS, CDR2 YFSETQ. The CDR3 extends over 12 amino acids. For the CDR3, the DNA is TGCGCCAGCAGCTCGACAGGTTACGAGCAGTACTTC. This gives the protein CASSSTGYEQYF.

V gene TRBV24-1 combines with J gene TRBJ1-4; no reliable D call. CDR3 size: 14 residues. Looked up from germline, CDR1 is KGHDR and CDR2 is SFDVKD. Trimming took 5 bases from V and 7 from J, leaving 13 bases between them. The CDR3 sequence: CATSGVGDSEKLFF. The CDR3 DNA follows: TGTGCCACCAGTGGAGTGGGAGATAGTGAAAAACTGTTTTTT.

The chain recombines TRBV9 with TRBJ2-1, with D possibly being TRBD2 (6 bases). There are 17 residues in the CDR3. CDR1 and CDR2 (germline): SGDLS, YYNGEE. Trimming removed 0 bases at V and 7 bases at J, with 20 bases between. Here the CDR3 reads CASSVEGASAIWNEQFF. The CDR3 nucleotides are TGTGCCAGCAGCGTAGAAGGGGCTAGCGCTATCTGGAATGAGCAGTTCTTC.

This chain links TRBV18 with TRBJ1-1; 8 bases are shared with TRBD1. The CDR3 is made up of 16 amino acids. Germline values: CDR1 KGHSH, CDR2 LQKENI. V gave up 4 bases and J gave up 1 base; unmatched junction bases: 8. The CDR3 is CASSLSPGGSNTEAFF. The CDR3 nucleotides are TGTGCCAGCTCACTTTCTCCAGGGGGCTCGAACACTGAAGCTTTCTTT.

This clone showed up just once. The chain's CDR3 is CASSPTGRTYEQYF. In DNA form, the CDR3 reads TGTGCCAGCAGTCCGACAGGCCGGACCTACGAGCAGTACTTC. The chain has TRBV7-8 and TRBJ2-7; possibly TRBD1 for D (6 bases). Germline CDR1 reads SGHVS; CDR2 reads FQNEAQ. This CDR3 spans 14 amino acids. Trimming left V 6 bases short and J 2 bases short, with 14 bases between.

The V gene is TRBV10-3, the J gene TRBJ1-2; 8 nucleotides align to TRBD1. CDR1 is ENHRY and CDR2 is SYGVKD in the germline V gene. There are 17 residues in the CDR3. The V gene end was trimmed by 6 bases and the J gene end by 1 base; junction bases not matched to a gene: 13. CDR3 in DNA: TGTGCCATCAGGGAGAGGGACAGGCGCGATTTTAACTATGGCTACACCTTC. Translating gives CAIRERDRRDFNYGYTF.

The CDR3 nucleotides are TGTGCCAGCAGCTCGGACAGGGATGGTGGCTACACCTTC. Translating gives CASSSDRDGGYTF. The chain uses TRBV7-2 and TRBJ1-2; 8 nucleotides align to TRBD1. The CDR3 covers 13 residues. The germline CDR1 and CDR2 sequences are SGHTA and FQGNSA. The V segment lost 4 bases and the J segment 7 bases; nucleotides outside the gene matches: 5.

J is TRBJ2-5 and V is TRBV15, with a weak D call TRBD2 (6 bases). Trimming removed 1 base at V and 1 base at J, with 10 bases between. Germline assignment: CDR1 LNHNV and CDR2 YYDKDF (reference sequence). CDR3 size: 15 residues. The CDR3 loop reads CATSRGGEPQETQYF. The CDR3 bases are TGTGCCACCAGCAGAGGGGGGGAGCCCCAAGAGACCCAGTACTTC.

This clone was seen more than once but under ten times. The V call is TRBV5-1, the J call TRBJ1-2; 7 bases agree with TRBD1. The CDR3 is made up of 15 amino acids. The V segment lost 2 bases and the J segment 3 bases; nucleotides outside the gene matches: 7. Germline V gene data show CDR1 as SGHRS and CDR2 as YFSETQ. In DNA form, the CDR3 reads TGCGCCAGCAGCTTAAACAGGGGCGAGGACTATGGCTACACCTTC. Encoded protein: CASSLNRGEDYGYTF.

The chain combines TRBV27 with TRBJ2-7; 9 nucleotides align to TRBD1. Germline CDR1 is MNHEY and CDR2 is SMNVEV (reference sequence). The V and J ends lost 5 bases and 8 bases, in that order; junction bases with no gene match: 13. The CDR3 has 15 amino acids. The CDR3 protein is CASSPFTGGGGKQYV. Here the CDR3 DNA reads TGTGCCAGCAGTCCATTCACAGGGGGCGGCGGGAAGCAGTACGTC.

The chain joins TRBV28 to TRBJ2-7; TRBD2 aligns across 10 bases. V shed 2 bases, J shed 4 bases, and the junction held 5 bases outside the gene matches. In germline, CDR1 is MDHEN, CDR2 SYDVKM. The CDR3 runs to 15 residues. As DNA, the CDR3 is TGTGCCAGCAGTTTAGGGGGGACTAGCGCATACGAGCAGTACGTC. It yields the protein CASSLGGTSAYEQYV.

The chain couples TRBV9 to TRBJ2-2; 12 nucleotides agree with TRBD2. Unmatched junction bases numbered 9, after V lost 4 bases and J lost 8 bases. Per germline, CDR1 SGDLS and CDR2 YYNGEE. The length of the CDR3 is 16 residues. CDR3: CASSQPSGRASGELFF. The CDR3 region has the DNA TGTGCCAGCAGCCAACCTAGCGGGAGGGCCTCGGGGGAGCTGTTTTTT.

This clone was counted a single time. The rearrangement uses TRBV7-2 and TRBJ2-6; TRBD1 matches 9 bases. Germline V gene sequence: CDR1 SGHTA, CDR2 FQGNSA. This CDR3 comprises 16 residues. After removal of 3 bases from V and 2 bases from J, the junction contained 2 bases not matched to a gene. The chain's CDR3 is CASSLGQGTGANVLTF. CDR3 DNA sequence: TGTGCCAGCAGCTTGGGACAGGGAACTGGGGCCAACGTCCTGACTTTC.

The rearrangement links TRBV5-4 to TRBJ2-3; D might be TRBD2 (7 bases). Germline CDR1 is SGHNT and CDR2 is YYREEE (reference sequence). Trimming left V 0 bases short and J 0 bases short, with 11 bases between. This CDR3 spans 16 amino acids. The CDR3 nucleotides are TGTGCCAGCAGCTTGGTGGGGGGGCCCAGCACAGATACGCAGTATTTT. Translation: CASSLVGGPSTDTQYF.

A remark on this clone: Other DNA sequences of this sample code for an identical CDR3. The chain uses TRBV12-3 or TRBV12-4 and TRBJ2-1; maybe TRBD1 (6 bases). Trimming pared 4 bases from V and 6 bases from J, leaving 10 bases between. CDR3 length: 13 residues. The CDR3 sequence: CASSSLQGNEQFF. In nucleotides, the CDR3 is TGTGCCAGCAGTTCGCTACAGGGCAATGAGCAGTTCTTC.

Written as DNA, the CDR3 is TGTGCCAGCAGCGTAGCGGGGGGGCGGGAGACCCAGTACTTC. Translating gives CASSVAGGRETQYF. V is TRBV2 and J is TRBJ2-5; 11 bases fit TRBD2. Per the germline V gene, CDR1 is SNHLY and CDR2 is FYNNEI. V shed 6 bases and J 5 bases; nucleotides not matched to a gene: 5. The length of the CDR3 is 14 residues.